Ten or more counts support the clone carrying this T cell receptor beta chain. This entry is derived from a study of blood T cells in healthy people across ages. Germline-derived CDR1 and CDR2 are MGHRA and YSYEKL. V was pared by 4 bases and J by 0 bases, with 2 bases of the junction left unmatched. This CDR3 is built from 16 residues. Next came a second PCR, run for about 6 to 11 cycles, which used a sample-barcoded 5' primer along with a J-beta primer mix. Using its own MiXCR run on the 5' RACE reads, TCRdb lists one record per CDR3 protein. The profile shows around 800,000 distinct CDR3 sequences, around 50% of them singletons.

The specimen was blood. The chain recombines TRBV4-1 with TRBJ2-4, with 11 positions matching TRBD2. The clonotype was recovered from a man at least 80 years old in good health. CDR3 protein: CASSPGLAVAKNIQYF. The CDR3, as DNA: TGCGCCAGCAGCCCGGGACTAGCGGTAGCCAAAAACATTCAGTACTTC.